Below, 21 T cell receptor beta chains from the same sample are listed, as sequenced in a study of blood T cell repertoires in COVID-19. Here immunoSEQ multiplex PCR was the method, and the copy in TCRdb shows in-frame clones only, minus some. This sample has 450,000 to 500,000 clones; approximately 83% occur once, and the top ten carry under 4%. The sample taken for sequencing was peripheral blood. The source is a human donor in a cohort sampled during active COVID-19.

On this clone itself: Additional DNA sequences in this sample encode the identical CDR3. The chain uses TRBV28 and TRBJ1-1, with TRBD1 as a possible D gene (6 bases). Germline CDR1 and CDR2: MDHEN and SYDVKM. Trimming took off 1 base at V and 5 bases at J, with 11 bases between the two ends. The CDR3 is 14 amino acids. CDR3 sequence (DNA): TGTGCCAGCAGTTTATTAACAGGGCGAACTGAAGCTTTCTTT. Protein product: CASSLLTGRTEAFF.

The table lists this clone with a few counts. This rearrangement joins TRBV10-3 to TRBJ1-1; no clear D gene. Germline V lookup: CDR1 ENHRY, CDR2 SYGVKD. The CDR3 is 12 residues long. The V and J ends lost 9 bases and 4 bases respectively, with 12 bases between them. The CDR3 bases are TGTGCCATAGCGGGCGTATCCACTGAAGCTTTCTTT. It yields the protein CAIAGVSTEAFF.

CDR3 DNA sequence: TGTGCCAGCAACAGGGCTGACCGGCCTGAAAAACTGTTTTTT. It encodes CASNRADRPEKLFF. This chain links TRBV2 with TRBJ1-4; D might be TRBD1 (6 bases). Germline assignment: CDR1 SNHLY and CDR2 FYNNEI. V dropped 7 bases and J dropped 7 bases, with 16 bases sitting between them. This CDR3 has 14 amino acids.

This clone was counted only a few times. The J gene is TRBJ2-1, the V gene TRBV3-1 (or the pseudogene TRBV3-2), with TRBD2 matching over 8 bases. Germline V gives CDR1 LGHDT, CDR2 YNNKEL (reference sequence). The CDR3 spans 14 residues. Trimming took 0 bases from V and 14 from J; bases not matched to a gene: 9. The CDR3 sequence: CASSQDPGLVYKFF. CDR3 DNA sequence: TGTGCCAGCAGCCAAGACCCGGGACTAGTCTACAAGTTCTTC.

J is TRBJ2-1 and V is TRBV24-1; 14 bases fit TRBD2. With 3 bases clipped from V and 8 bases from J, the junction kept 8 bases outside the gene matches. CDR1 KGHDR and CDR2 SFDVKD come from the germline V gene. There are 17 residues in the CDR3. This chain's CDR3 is CATSDPKTSGREDEQFF. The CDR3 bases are TGTGCCACCAGTGATCCTAAGACTAGCGGGAGGGAGGATGAGCAGTTCTTC.

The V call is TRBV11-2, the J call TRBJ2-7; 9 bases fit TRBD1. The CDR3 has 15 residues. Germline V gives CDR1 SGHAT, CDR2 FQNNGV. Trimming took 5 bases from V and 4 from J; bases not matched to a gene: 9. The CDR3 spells CASSPTGTGSYEQYF. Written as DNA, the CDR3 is TGTGCCAGCAGCCCCACCGGGACAGGGTCTTACGAGCAGTACTTC. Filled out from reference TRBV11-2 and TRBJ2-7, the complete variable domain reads EAGVAQSPRYKIIEKRQSVAFWCNPISGHATLYWYQQILGQGPKLLIQFQNNGVVDDSQLPKDRFSAERLKGVDSTLKIQPAKLEDSAVYLCASSPTGTGSYEQYFGPGTRLTVT.

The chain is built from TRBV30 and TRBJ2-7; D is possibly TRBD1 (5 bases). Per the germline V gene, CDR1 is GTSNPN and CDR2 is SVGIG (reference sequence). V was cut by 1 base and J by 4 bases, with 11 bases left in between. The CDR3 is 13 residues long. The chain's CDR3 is CAWSATGTYEQYF. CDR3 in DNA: TGTGCCTGGAGTGCAACAGGTACTTACGAGCAGTACTTC.

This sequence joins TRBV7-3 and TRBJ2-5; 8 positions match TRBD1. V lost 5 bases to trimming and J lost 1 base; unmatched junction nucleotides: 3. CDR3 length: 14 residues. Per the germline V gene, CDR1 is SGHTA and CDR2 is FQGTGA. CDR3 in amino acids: CASSHRGTQETQYF. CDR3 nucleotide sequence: TGTGCCAGCAGCCACAGGGGGACCCAAGAGACCCAGTACTTC.

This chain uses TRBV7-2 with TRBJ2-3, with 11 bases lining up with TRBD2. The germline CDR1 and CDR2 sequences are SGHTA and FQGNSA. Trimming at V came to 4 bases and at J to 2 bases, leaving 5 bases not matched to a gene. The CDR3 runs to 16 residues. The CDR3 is CASSSGTSGHTDTQYF. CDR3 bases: TGTGCCAGCAGCTCCGGGACTAGCGGTCACACAGATACGCAGTATTTT.

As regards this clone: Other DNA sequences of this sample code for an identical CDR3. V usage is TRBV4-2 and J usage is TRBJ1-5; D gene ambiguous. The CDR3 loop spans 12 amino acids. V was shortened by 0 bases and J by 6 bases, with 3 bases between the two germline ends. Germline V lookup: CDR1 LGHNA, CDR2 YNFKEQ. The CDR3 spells CASSQDSQPQHF. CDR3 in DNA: TGTGCCAGCAGCCAAGACAGTCAGCCCCAGCATTTT.

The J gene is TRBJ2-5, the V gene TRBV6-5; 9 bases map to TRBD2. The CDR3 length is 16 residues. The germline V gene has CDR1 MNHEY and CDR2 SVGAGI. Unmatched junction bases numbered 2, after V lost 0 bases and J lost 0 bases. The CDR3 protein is CASSYSRTSDQETQYF. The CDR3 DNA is TGTGCCAGCAGTTACTCGCGGACTAGCGACCAAGAGACCCAGTACTTC.

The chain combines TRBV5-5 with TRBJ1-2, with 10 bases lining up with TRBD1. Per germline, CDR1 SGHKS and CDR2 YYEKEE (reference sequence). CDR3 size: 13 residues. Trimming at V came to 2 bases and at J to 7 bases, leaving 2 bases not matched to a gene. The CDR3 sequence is CASSFRTGGGYTF. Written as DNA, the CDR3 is TGTGCCAGCAGCTTTAGGACAGGGGGTGGCTACACCTTC.

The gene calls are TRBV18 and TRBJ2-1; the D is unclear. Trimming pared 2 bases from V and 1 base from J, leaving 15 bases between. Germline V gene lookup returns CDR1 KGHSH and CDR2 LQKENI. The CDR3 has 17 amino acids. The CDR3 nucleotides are TGTGCCAGCTCACCATTAAGAGCGATCACTTCCTACAATGAGCAGTTCTTC. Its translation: CASSPLRAITSYNEQFF.

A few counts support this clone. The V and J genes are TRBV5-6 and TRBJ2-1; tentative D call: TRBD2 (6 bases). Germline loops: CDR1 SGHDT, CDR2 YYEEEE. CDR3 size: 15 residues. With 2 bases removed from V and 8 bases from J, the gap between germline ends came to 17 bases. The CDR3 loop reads CASSFGGSVIDEQFF. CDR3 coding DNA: TGTGCCAGCAGCTTCGGGGGTAGTGTTATCGATGAGCAGTTCTTC.

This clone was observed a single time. CDR3 sequence reads: CASSESTSSGRWVSAELFF. For the CDR3, the DNA is TGTGCCAGCAGTGAATCTACTTCTAGCGGGAGGTGGGTTTCGGCGGAGCTGTTTTTT. The J gene is TRBJ2-2, the V gene TRBV6-1, with 11 bases lining up with TRBD2. The V and J ends lost 2 bases and 10 bases, in that order; junction bases with no gene match: 18. The CDR3 consists of 19 residues. CDR1 and CDR2 (germline): MNHNS, SASEGT.

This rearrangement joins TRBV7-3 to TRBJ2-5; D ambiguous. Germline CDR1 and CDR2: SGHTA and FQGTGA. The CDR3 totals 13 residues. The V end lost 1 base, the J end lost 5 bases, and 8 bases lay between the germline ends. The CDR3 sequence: CASSLREMETQYF. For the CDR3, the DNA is TGTGCCAGCAGCTTAAGAGAAATGGAGACCCAGTACTTC.

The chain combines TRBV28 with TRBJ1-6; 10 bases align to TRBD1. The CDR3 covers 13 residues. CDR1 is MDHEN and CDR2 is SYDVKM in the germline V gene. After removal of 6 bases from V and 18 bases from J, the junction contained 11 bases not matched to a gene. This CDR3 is CASSDLKGTGAHF. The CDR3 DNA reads TGTGCCAGCAGCGACTTAAAAGGGACAGGGGCCCACTTT.

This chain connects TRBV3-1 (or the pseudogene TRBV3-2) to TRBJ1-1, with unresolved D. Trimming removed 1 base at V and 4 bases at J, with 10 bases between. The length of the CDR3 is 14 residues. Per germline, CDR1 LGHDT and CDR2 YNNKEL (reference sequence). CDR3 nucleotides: TGTGCCAGCAGCCAAGCGGGAGTAAGCACTGAAGCTTTCTTT. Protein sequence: CASSQAGVSTEAFF.

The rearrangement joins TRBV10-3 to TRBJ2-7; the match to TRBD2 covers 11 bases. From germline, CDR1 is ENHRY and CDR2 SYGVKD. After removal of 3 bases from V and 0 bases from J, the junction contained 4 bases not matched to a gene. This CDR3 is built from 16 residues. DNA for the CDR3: TGTGCCATCAGTGATAGGGGACTAGCGGACTCCTACGAGCAGTACTTC. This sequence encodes CAISDRGLADSYEQYF.

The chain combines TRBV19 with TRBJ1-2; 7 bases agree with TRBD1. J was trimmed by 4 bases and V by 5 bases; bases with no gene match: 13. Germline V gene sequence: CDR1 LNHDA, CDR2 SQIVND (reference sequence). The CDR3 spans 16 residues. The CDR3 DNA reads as TGTGCCAGTAGTGCAGAAGACAGGGCCAGAGGCTATGGCTACACCTTC. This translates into CASSAEDRARGYGYTF.

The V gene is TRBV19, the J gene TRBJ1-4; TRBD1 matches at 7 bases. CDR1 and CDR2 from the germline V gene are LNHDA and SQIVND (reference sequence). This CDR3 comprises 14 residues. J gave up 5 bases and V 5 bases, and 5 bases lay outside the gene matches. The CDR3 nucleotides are TGTGCCAGTAGTGGCCGGGACAGCAATGAAAAACTGTTTTTT. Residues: CASSGRDSNEKLFF.